A single sample gave rise to the 11 T cell receptor beta chains below, sequenced in a study of blood T cell repertoires in COVID-19. Generated by immunoSEQ multiplex PCR, the TCRdb table keeps only in-frame clones and is missing some. In the table there are around 26,000 clones, 60% to 70% of which are singletons. The sequencing sample was made of peripheral blood. The receptors come from a man in his 60s with active or convalescent COVID-19.

The V and J genes are TRBV25-1 and TRBJ1-1, with 7 bases identical to TRBD1. Germline V gene data show CDR1 as MGHDK and CDR2 as SYGVNS. With 5 bases clipped from V and 4 bases from J, the junction kept 13 bases outside the gene matches. This CDR3 has 16 amino acids. CDR3 nucleotide sequence: TGTGCCAGCAGTTTGACAGGGAAGGGGAAGGGCACTGAAGCTTTCTTT. It is translated as CASSLTGKGKGTEAFF.

The chain employs TRBV11-3 and TRBJ2-7, with a possible D match to TRBD1 (7 bases). Trimming took 3 bases from V and 6 from J, leaving 12 bases between them. Germline-derived CDR1 and CDR2 are SGHNT and YENEEA. The CDR3 contains 13 residues. The CDR3 sequence is CASSLRQGGEQYF. CDR3 nucleotide sequence: TGTGCCAGCAGCTTGAGACAGGGAGGCGAGCAGTACTTC.

This chain uses TRBV5-6 with TRBJ1-1; no clear D. Trimming shortened V by 1 base and J by 1 base, and 17 bases separated the two germline ends. CDR1 and CDR2 (germline): SGHDT, YYEEEE. CDR3 length equals 17 residues. CDR3 DNA sequence: TGTGCCAGCAGCTTGTACGGCCGTCGGAGAAAGAACACTGAAGCTTTCTTT. It encodes CASSLYGRRRKNTEAFF.

The rearrangement joins TRBV25-1 to TRBJ1-4, with D maybe TRBD1 (5 bases). The CDR3 loop spans 13 amino acids. Per the germline V gene, CDR1 is MGHDK and CDR2 is SYGVNS. V dropped 10 bases and J dropped 8 bases, with 17 bases sitting between them. In DNA form, the CDR3 reads TGTGCCACCTCGAGGCAGGGTTACGAAAAACTGTTTTTT. Residues: CATSRQGYEKLFF. The full variable domain, in which reference TRBV25-1 and TRBJ1-4 provide the parts outside the CDR3, is EADIYQTPRYLVIGTGKKITLECSQTMGHDKMYWYQQDPGMELHLIHYSYGVNSTEKGDLSSESTVSRIRTEHFPLTLESARPSHTSQYLCATSRQGYEKLFFGSGTQLSVL.

The rearrangement links TRBV12-5 to TRBJ2-7; 10 nucleotides line up with TRBD2. The CDR3 is 15 residues long. The junction had 3 bases not matched to a gene; V was cut back by 3 bases and J by 1 base. Germline CDR1 is LGHNT and CDR2 is FRNRAP. CDR3 DNA: TGTGCTAGTGGTTTTTTAGCGGGGGGTTCCTACGAGCAGTACTTC. Translation: CASGFLAGGSYEQYF.

The chain carries TRBV6-5 and TRBJ2-7, with D maybe TRBD2 (6 bases). V lost 6 bases to trimming and J lost 0 bases, with 15 bases between them. The CDR3 runs to 15 residues. Germline-derived CDR1 and CDR2 are MNHEY and SVGAGI. CDR3 sequence (DNA): TGTGCCAGCAGCTCCGGACGGGGGAGCTCCTACGAGCAGTACTTC. It encodes CASSSGRGSSYEQYF.

This clone was recorded once. The gene calls are TRBV5-4 and TRBJ1-2, with 7 bases matching TRBD1. CDR3 length equals 15 residues. Trimming took 5 bases from V and 3 from J; bases not matched to a gene: 10. The germline V gene has CDR1 SGHNT and CDR2 YYREEE (reference sequence). CDR3 amino acids: CASRPTGWGDYGYTF. The CDR3 DNA reads as TGTGCCAGCAGACCGACAGGGTGGGGGGACTATGGCTACACCTTC.

The chain combines TRBV3-1 (or the pseudogene TRBV3-2) with TRBJ2-7; 7 bases are shared with TRBD2. The J segment lost 1 base and the V segment lost 3 bases, leaving 6 bases of the junction unmatched. From germline, CDR1 is LGHDT and CDR2 YNNKEL (reference sequence). The CDR3 covers 15 residues. This CDR3 is CASSHASGLSYEQYF. The DNA of the CDR3 is TGTGCCAGCAGCCACGCTAGCGGTCTTTCCTACGAGCAGTACTTC.

This chain connects TRBV6-4 to TRBJ2-7; 8 bases align to TRBD1. The CDR3 covers 13 residues. Germline V CDR1 and CDR2: MRHNA, SNTAGT. Losses at the gene ends were 7 bases for V and 1 base for J; bases not matched to a gene: 3. The CDR3 DNA reads TGTGCCAGCAACCGACAGGGGTCCTACGAGCAGTACTTC. This translates into CASNRQGSYEQYF.

The rearrangement uses TRBV27 and TRBJ2-3, with a weak D call TRBD2 (5 bases). This CDR3 has 19 amino acids. Germline assignment: CDR1 MNHEY and CDR2 SMNVEV (reference sequence). Trimming stripped 1 base from V and 4 bases from J, with 24 bases between. The CDR3 region has the DNA TGTGCCAGCAGTTTATTCCGATTGCAGGACCAGCGGAGCCCAGATACGCAGTATTTT. Encoded protein: CASSLFRLQDQRSPDTQYF.

J is TRBJ2-1 and V is TRBV7-2; D is undetermined. In germline, CDR1 is SGHTA, CDR2 FQGNSA. Between the trimmed V and J ends, which lost 1 base and 2 bases, there was a span of 6 bases. The length of the CDR3 is 14 residues. In DNA form, the CDR3 reads TGTGCCAGCAGCTTAGGGCTAGCCTACAATGAGCAGTTCTTC. Amino acid sequence: CASSLGLAYNEQFF. Full variable domain (missing parts from reference TRBV7-2 and TRBJ2-1): GAGVSQSPSNKVTEKGKDVELRCDPISGHTALYWYRQSLGQGLEFLIYFQGNSAPDKSGLPSDRFSAERTGGSVSTLTIQRTQQEDSAVYLCASSLGLAYNEQFFGPGTRLTVL.